This T cell receptor beta chain emerged from a study of blood T cell repertoires in COVID-19. At the level of the study: T cells, B-cell-depleted T cells, or PBMCs provided the cDNA or gDNA that served as material.

Sequencing was performed with immunoSEQ multiplex PCR; in TCRdb, only in-frame clones are kept and a portion is missing. The sample gives 250,000 to 400,000 clones, roughly 90% of which show up once; less than 3.5% is in the top ten. The CDR3 spans 13 residues. The germline V and J ends were trimmed by 3 bases and 8 bases, with 11 bases remaining between them. Germline V gene data show CDR1 as ENHRY and CDR2 as SYGVKD. This sequence originates from a woman aged 25 to 39 with COVID-19, enrolled during active disease. The rearrangement joins TRBV10-3 to TRBJ1-5; D perhaps matches TRBD1 (5 bases). The sequencing input was peripheral blood. CDR3 sequence reads: CAISDRGGEPQHF. The CDR3 nucleotides are TGTGCCATCAGTGATCGGGGAGGGGAGCCCCAGCATTTT.